Reported below is one T cell receptor beta chain. This entry is derived from a study of blood T cell repertoires in COVID-19. The V end was cut by 2 bases, the J end by 8 bases, with 15 bases between. Germline V gives CDR1 MDHEN, CDR2 SYDVKM. The CDR3 covers 15 residues. The protocol was immunoSEQ multiplex PCR, while the TCRdb copy is restricted to in-frame clones and leaves out a portion. The sample contains about 350,000 clones, 88% of which appear only once. The chain employs TRBV28 and TRBJ1-4; a weak D match, TRBD1 (5 bases). The TCR comes from a woman aged 25 to 39 who had been exposed to COVID-19. The specimen was PBMCs or T cells enriched from blood (not recorded which). CDR3 in amino acids: CASSLGAAGGEKLFF. CDR3 in DNA: TGTGCCAGCAGTTTAGGGGCAGCCGGGGGGGAAAAACTGTTTTTT.